Listed here are 27 T cell receptor beta chains from one sample, sequenced in a study of blood T cell repertoires in COVID-19. Some clones are missing from TCRdb's copy, which holds only in-frame ones; the method was immunoSEQ multiplex PCR. The sample carries 150,000 or so clones, about 80% recorded once. The sequenced sample consisted of PBMCs or T cells enriched from blood (not recorded which). The source of these receptors is a woman aged 50 to 60 who had recovered from COVID-19.

This clone has just one count. V and J are TRBV2 and TRBJ2-1; D is ambiguous. CDR3 length equals 12 residues. Trimming removed 5 bases at V and 7 bases at J, with 9 bases between. Germline assignment: CDR1 SNHLY and CDR2 FYNNEI. CDR3 sequence (DNA): TGTGCCAGCAGTCCCCGGAGAAATGAGCAGTTCTTC. It encodes CASSPRRNEQFF.

The chain joins TRBV19 to TRBJ1-2; 10 nucleotides match TRBD1. The CDR3 sequence is 15 residues long. The germline V gene encodes CDR1 LNHDA and CDR2 SQIVND (reference sequence). J lost 7 bases, V lost 6 bases, and 11 bases had no gene match. CDR3 residues: CASRSSGTGDFGYTF. CDR3 DNA sequence: TGTGCCAGTAGATCGAGTGGGACAGGGGATTTTGGCTACACCTTC.

The chain employs TRBV4-1 and TRBJ1-1, with 10 bases identical to TRBD1. CDR1 and CDR2 from the germline V gene are MGHRA and YSYEKL. The CDR3 is made up of 16 amino acids. V was pared by 0 bases and J by 6 bases, with 7 bases of the junction left unmatched. The CDR3 loop is CASSQDGGQGSAEAFF. The CDR3 region has the DNA TGCGCCAGCAGCCAAGACGGGGGACAGGGGAGCGCTGAAGCTTTCTTT.

The chain employs TRBV6-5 and TRBJ1-2; a weak D match, TRBD1 (5 bases). The germline CDR1 and CDR2 sequences are MNHEY and SVGAGI. The CDR3 is made up of 13 amino acids. V lost 8 bases to trimming and J lost 5 bases, with 15 bases between them. For the CDR3, the DNA is TGTGCCAGCCGGGAGGGGATAGGGTATGGCTACACCTTC. Residues: CASREGIGYGYTF.

Concerning this clone: A much larger clone lies one base from this, so it may be a read error. The chain carries TRBV28 and TRBJ1-2; 7 bases are a match to TRBD1. The ends lost 6 bases at V and 3 bases at J; junction bases unmatched: 4. CDR1 is MDHEN and CDR2 is SYDVKM in the germline V gene. This CDR3 comprises 13 residues. CDR3 nucleotide sequence: TGTGCCAGCAGAACCGGGACAGACTATGGCTACACCTTC. It translates to CASRTGTDYGYTF.

The chain couples TRBV19 to TRBJ2-1; D unclear. This CDR3 region has 18 residues. The germline gives CDR1 LNHDA, CDR2 SQIVND (reference sequence). V was clipped by 0 bases and J by 0 bases, with 15 bases between them. The chain's CDR3 is CASSIDPPPMSSYNEQFF. CDR3 bases: TGTGCCAGTAGTATAGATCCCCCGCCAATGAGCTCCTACAATGAGCAGTTCTTC.

This clone appeared once. The V call is TRBV13, the J call TRBJ2-5, with TRBD1 matching 10 bases. Trimming at V came to 1 base and at J to 5 bases, leaving 10 bases not matched to a gene. This CDR3 contains 17 residues. The germline V gene has CDR1 PRHDT and CDR2 FYEKMQ (reference sequence). The CDR3: CASSLADWDRGWETQYF. In nucleotides, the CDR3 is TGTGCCAGCAGCTTAGCTGATTGGGACAGGGGTTGGGAGACCCAGTACTTC.

This chain uses TRBV11-2 with TRBJ1-3; possibly TRBD1 for D (6 bases). V lost 1 base, J lost 4 bases, and 11 bases lay in between. The CDR3 spans 15 residues. The germline gives CDR1 SGHAT, CDR2 FQNNGV. The CDR3 sequence: CASSLARGQGNTIYF. CDR3 DNA sequence: TGTGCCAGCAGCTTAGCCAGGGGACAAGGAAACACCATATATTTT.

This chain joins TRBV19 and TRBJ1-4, with no clear D. The CDR3 totals 15 residues. Trimming removed 10 bases from V and 0 bases from J, with 15 bases in between. CDR1 LNHDA and CDR2 SQIVND come from the germline V gene (reference sequence). The CDR3: CATSVAEATNEKLFF. The CDR3 nucleotides read TGTGCCACCTCGGTCGCCGAAGCAACTAATGAAAAACTGTTTTTT.

This clone was detected ten times or more. The rearrangement links TRBV25-1 to TRBJ2-3; 9 bases align to TRBD1. Trimming took 4 bases from V and 2 from J; bases not matched to a gene: 7. The CDR3 sequence is 16 residues long. Germline V CDR1 and CDR2: MGHDK, SYGVNS. CDR3: CASSGTGTGLTDTQYF. CDR3 sequence (DNA): TGTGCCAGCAGTGGTACCGGGACAGGGCTCACAGATACGCAGTATTTT. Full variable domain (rest looked up from reference TRBV25-1 and TRBJ2-3): EADIYQTPRYLVIGTGKKITLECSQTMGHDKMYWYQQDPGMELHLIHYSYGVNSTEKGDLSSESTVSRIRTEHFPLTLESARPSHTSQYLCASSGTGTGLTDTQYFGPGTRLTVL.

This chain joins TRBV2 and TRBJ1-5, with D possibly TRBD1 on 5 matching bases. V shed 6 bases and J shed 5 bases, with 20 bases lying between them. Looked up from germline, CDR1 is SNHLY and CDR2 is FYNNEI. The length of the CDR3 is 16 residues. Here the CDR3 reads CASRVLGGSVDQPQHF. The CDR3 nucleotides are TGTGCCAGCAGGGTCCTGGGGGGATCAGTAGATCAGCCCCAGCATTTT.

V is TRBV7-8 and J is TRBJ1-5; 7 nucleotides agree with TRBD1. J lost 5 bases, V lost 5 bases, and 9 bases had no gene match. CDR3 size: 15 residues. The germline gives CDR1 SGHVS, CDR2 FQNEAQ. The DNA for the CDR3 is TGTGCCAGCAGCACATCTTTTACAGGGGATCAGCCCCAGCATTTT. Translating it yields CASSTSFTGDQPQHF.

The CDR3 loop is CASSKRAGNFEAFF. The CDR3 DNA is TGTGCCAGCAGCAAGCGAGCAGGGAACTTTGAAGCTTTCTTT. The J gene is TRBJ1-1, the V gene TRBV7-2; D is perhaps TRBD1 (5 bases). This CDR3 has 14 residues. Looked up from germline, CDR1 is SGHTA and CDR2 is FQGNSA. With 5 bases removed from V and 7 bases from J, the gap between germline ends came to 17 bases.

The chain employs TRBV12-3 or TRBV12-4 and TRBJ1-1; possible D gene TRBD1, 6 bases. V was clipped by 4 bases and J by 10 bases, with 16 bases between them. This CDR3 spans 13 amino acids. The DNA for the CDR3 is TGTGCCAGCAGTTCCCCCAGGGGTCTTTCAGCTTTCTTT. This sequence encodes CASSSPRGLSAFF.

This chain links TRBV5-4 with TRBJ2-5; 11 nucleotides match TRBD2. This CDR3 spans 16 amino acids. The germline CDR1 and CDR2 sequences are SGHNT and YYREEE (reference sequence). With 0 bases clipped from V and 4 bases from J, the junction kept 5 bases outside the gene matches. CDR3 loop: CASSLASGGLGETQYF. CDR3 nucleotides: TGTGCCAGCAGCTTGGCTAGCGGGGGGTTAGGAGAGACCCAGTACTTC.

The V and J genes are TRBV28 and TRBJ1-2, with D possibly being TRBD1 (6 bases). Germline V gene data show CDR1 as MDHEN and CDR2 as SYDVKM. The CDR3 has 17 amino acids. V was shortened by 4 bases and J by 4 bases, with 22 bases between the two germline ends. The CDR3 DNA is TGTGCCAGCAGTTCCCCCAGGGAGGGGGAGAGGGCCTATGGCTACACCTTC. This gives the protein CASSSPREGERAYGYTF.

The V and J genes are TRBV24-1 and TRBJ2-3, with 8 bases lining up with TRBD2. J lost 4 bases, V lost 4 bases, and 6 bases had no gene match. The CDR3 covers 15 residues. The germline CDR1 and CDR2 sequences are KGHDR and SFDVKD. The CDR3 bases are TGTGCCACCAGTGACTATATGACTAGCGCAGATACGCAGTATTTT. Translating gives CATSDYMTSADTQYF.

CDR3 in DNA: TGTGCCAGCAGTTTTCGAAGGACTAGCGGGGCTTACAATGAGCAGTTCTTC. Translating it yields CASSFRRTSGAYNEQFF. This chain uses TRBV5-6 with TRBJ2-1, with 12 bases that match TRBD2. Per the germline V gene, CDR1 is SGHDT and CDR2 is YYEEEE. The CDR3 runs to 17 residues. J lost 4 bases, V lost 5 bases, and 10 bases had no gene match. Supplemented by reference TRBV5-6 and TRBJ2-1, the full variable domain reads DAGVTQSPTHLIKTRGQQVTLRCSPKSGHDTVSWYQQALGQGPQFIFQYYEEEERQRGNFPDRFSGHQFPNYSSELNVNALLLGDSALYLCASSFRRTSGAYNEQFFGPGTRLTVL.

The chain links TRBV6-5 to TRBJ2-1; D may be TRBD2 (5 bases). Per germline, CDR1 MNHEY and CDR2 SVGAGI. Trimming took 5 bases from V and 7 from J, leaving 15 bases between them. The CDR3 sequence is 14 residues long. In DNA form, the CDR3 reads TGTGCCAGCAGTATACTATCCCCGGGGAATGAGCAGTTCTTC. Residues: CASSILSPGNEQFF.

For this clone: The same CDR3 is also encoded by other DNA sequences in this sample. This chain links TRBV7-2 with TRBJ1-5; D is undetermined. Trimming pared 1 base from V and 0 bases from J, leaving 10 bases between. This CDR3 region has 16 residues. The germline CDR1 and CDR2 sequences are SGHTA and FQGNSA. The chain's CDR3 is CASSLGLEYSNQPQHF. DNA of the CDR3: TGTGCCAGCAGCTTAGGTCTGGAGTATAGCAATCAGCCCCAGCATTTT.

This chain joins TRBV19 and TRBJ1-2, with 8 bases identical to TRBD1. This CDR3 spans 14 amino acids. Germline lookup yields CDR1 LNHDA and CDR2 SQIVND (reference sequence). V trimming: 6 bases; J trimming: 8 bases; junction bases outside the gene matches: 11. The CDR3 spells CASSDRGPSGGYTF. The CDR3 DNA reads TGTGCCAGTAGCGACAGGGGACCGTCGGGGGGCTACACCTTC.

V gene TRBV5-4 combines with J gene TRBJ1-1; D is ambiguous. CDR1 and CDR2 (germline): SGHNT, YYREEE (reference sequence). The CDR3 is 14 amino acids. The ends were cut back, 2 bases at V and 4 bases at J, with 12 bases in the middle. In DNA form, the CDR3 reads TGTGCCAGCAGCTTCGGGGTTCCTGGCACTGAAGCTTTCTTT. It codes for CASSFGVPGTEAFF.

This rearrangement joins TRBV28 to TRBJ2-3, with TRBD2 matching over 12 bases. Germline V gene lookup returns CDR1 MDHEN and CDR2 SYDVKM. The CDR3 length is 15 residues. With 6 bases clipped from V and 5 bases from J, the junction kept 6 bases outside the gene matches. The CDR3 region has the DNA TGTGCCAGCAGAACCCTAGCGGGGGGGCAAGATACGCAGTATTTT. This codes for CASRTLAGGQDTQYF.

This sequence joins TRBV6-5 and TRBJ2-1; the match to TRBD2 covers 8 bases. Germline assignment: CDR1 MNHEY and CDR2 SVGAGI. CDR3 length equals 13 residues. The V and J ends lost 6 bases and 8 bases, in that order; junction bases with no gene match: 6. For the CDR3, the DNA is TGTGCCAGCAGCCTGCGGGGGGCTTATGAGCAGTTCTTC. Residues: CASSLRGAYEQFF.

The J gene is TRBJ2-6, the V gene TRBV6-6; a possible D gene is TRBD1 (6 bases). This CDR3 spans 16 amino acids. Trimming left V 6 bases short and J 4 bases short, with 16 bases between. Germline V gene data show CDR1 as MNHNY and CDR2 as SVGAGI (reference sequence). In nucleotides, the CDR3 is TGTGCCAGCAGCCATCGACAGGCTGCGGGGGCCAACGTCCTGACTTTC. Residues: CASSHRQAAGANVLTF.

This clone is a singleton in its sample. DNA of the CDR3: TGTGCCAGCAGTCCTCCGGGGACTAACTATGGCTACACCTTC. As protein: CASSPPGTNYGYTF. The chain combines TRBV28 with TRBJ1-2; D not certain. Germline V gene data show CDR1 as MDHEN and CDR2 as SYDVKM. V was cut by 5 bases and J by 0 bases, with 10 bases left in between. This CDR3 region has 14 residues.

The rearrangement joins TRBV5-5 to TRBJ2-2, with D uncertain. This CDR3 region has 12 residues. Looked up from germline, CDR1 is SGHKS and CDR2 is YYEKEE (reference sequence). V was cut by 5 bases and J by 6 bases, with 8 bases left in between. The CDR3 DNA reads as TGTGCCAGCAGTCTTATCCCCGGGGAGCTGTTTTTT. This gives the protein CASSLIPGELFF. The whole variable domain, filled in from reference TRBV5-5 and TRBJ2-2, reads DAGVTQSPTHLIKTRGQQVTLRCSPISGHKSVSWYQQVLGQGPQFIFQYYEKEERGRGNFPDRFSARQFPNYSSELNVNALLLGDSALYLCASSLIPGELFFGEGSRLTVL.